One and the same sample provided the 14 T cell receptor beta chains below, sequenced in a study of OX40 agonist ivuxolimab in advanced cancers. Data came from immunoSEQ multiplex PCR; TCRdb stores just in-frame clones and leaves some out. The profile shows 50,000 or so clones, just under 95% of them singletons. The source was CD4+ or CD8+ T cells sorted from blood, collected in a trial of the OX40 agonist ivuxolimab. The receptors come from an adult with an advanced solid tumor such as melanoma, head and neck, liver or kidney cancer.

This chain uses TRBV9 with TRBJ1-1; D is undetermined. The CDR3 contains 14 residues. CDR1 and CDR2 (germline): SGDLS, YYNGEE. Between the trimmed V and J ends, which lost 3 bases and 4 bases, there was a span of 13 bases. CDR3 region: CASSGGGISTEAFF. CDR3 coding DNA: TGTGCCAGCAGCGGAGGCGGGATCAGCACTGAAGCTTTCTTT.

The V and J genes are TRBV7-6 and TRBJ2-7; D possibly uses TRBD1 or TRBD2 (5 bases each). The CDR3 is made up of 16 amino acids. Germline CDR1 reads SGHVS; CDR2 reads FNYEAQ. V was shortened by 1 base and J by 0 bases, with 13 bases between the two germline ends. CDR3 coding DNA: TGTGCCAGCAGCTTAGGGGGTGCCGGGACCTCCTACGAGCAGTACTTC. It specifies CASSLGGAGTSYEQYF.

The chain combines TRBV10-3 with TRBJ2-7; 11 bases match TRBD1. Germline V gives CDR1 ENHRY, CDR2 SYGVKD. Trimming took 4 bases from V and 3 from J; bases not matched to a gene: 2. The CDR3 runs 14 residues. The CDR3 nucleotides read TGTGCCATCAGTGGAGGGACAGGGGGCTACGAGCAGTACTTC. It codes for CAISGGTGGYEQYF.

The V gene is TRBV9, the J gene TRBJ1-1, with 8 bases aligning to TRBD1. V trimming: 2 bases; J trimming: 4 bases; junction bases outside the gene matches: 4. The CDR3 extends over 14 amino acids. Per the germline V gene, CDR1 is SGDLS and CDR2 is YYNGEE. The CDR3 region has the DNA TGTGCCAGCAGCGTGGGTCAGGGGGCCACTGAAGCTTTCTTT. The encoded protein is CASSVGQGATEAFF. The full variable domain, completed using reference TRBV9 and TRBJ1-1, is DSGVTQTPKHLITATGQRVTLRCSPRSGDLSVYWYQQSLDQGLQFLIQYYNGEERAKGNILERFSAQQFPDLHSELNLSSLELGDSALYFCASSVGQGATEAFFGQGTRLTVV.

The chain carries TRBV7-2 and TRBJ2-7, with D possibly TRBD2 on 5 matching bases. Trimming took 2 bases from V and 4 from J, leaving 6 bases between them. Germline CDR1 SGHTA, CDR2 FQGNSA. The CDR3 has 12 residues. The CDR3 is CASSLRTYEQYF. Here the CDR3 DNA reads TGTGCCAGCAGCTTAAGGACTTACGAGCAGTACTTC.

The chain employs TRBV27 and TRBJ2-3, with D perhaps matching TRBD1 or TRBD2 (6 bases each). This CDR3 contains 15 residues. Per the germline V gene, CDR1 is MNHEY and CDR2 is SMNVEV (reference sequence). The V and J ends lost 8 bases and 2 bases respectively, with 17 bases between them. The CDR3 spells CASGYWGATTDTQYF. Written as DNA, the CDR3 is TGTGCCAGCGGGTATTGGGGGGCAACCACAGATACGCAGTATTTT.

The chain carries TRBV11-2 and TRBJ2-1, with TRBD2 as a possible D gene (6 bases). Germline V gene lookup returns CDR1 SGHAT and CDR2 FQNNGV. V was pared by 5 bases and J by 8 bases, with 22 bases between. CDR3 length: 16 amino acids. The CDR3 sequence: CASSVATGSPGDEQFF. DNA of the CDR3: TGTGCCAGCAGCGTGGCTACCGGGTCGCCGGGGGATGAGCAGTTCTTC.

The rearrangement uses TRBV7-9 and TRBJ1-4; the D gene is possibly TRBD1 (5 bases). CDR3 length: 16 amino acids. CDR1 is SEHNR, CDR2 FQNEAQ, per germline (reference sequence). V dropped 4 bases and J dropped 8 bases, with 20 bases sitting between them. The CDR3 DNA reads as TGTGCCAGCAGCTCCGGTGGTCGCGGGGCGAACGAAAAACTGTTTTTT. It specifies CASSSGGRGANEKLFF.

This sequence joins TRBV16 and TRBJ2-3; 8 bases fit TRBD1. Per the germline V gene, CDR1 is KGHSY and CDR2 is FQNENV. The V and J ends lost 4 bases and 2 bases, in that order; junction bases with no gene match: 8. The CDR3 runs to 16 residues. The CDR3 DNA sequence: TGTGCCAGCAGCCTTTCAGGACAGGGCTACACAGATACGCAGTATTTT. Translation gives CASSLSGQGYTDTQYF.

The gene calls are TRBV11-2 and TRBJ1-1; 7 nucleotides agree with TRBD1. This CDR3 is 16 amino acids long. The germline V gene has CDR1 SGHAT and CDR2 FQNNGV. The trim removed 2 bases at V and 1 base at J, leaving 7 bases unmatched. The chain's CDR3 is CASSLPPQGTNTEAFF. Written as DNA, the CDR3 is TGTGCCAGCAGCTTACCACCACAGGGGACGAACACTGAAGCTTTCTTT.

V and J are TRBV27 and TRBJ2-1; D is unresolved. Germline CDR1 reads MNHEY; CDR2 reads SMNVEV (reference sequence). V lost 2 bases and J lost 5, with 10 bases in between. The CDR3 runs 14 residues. This CDR3 is CASSLGLDDNEQFF. CDR3 nucleotide sequence: TGTGCCAGCAGTTTAGGGCTAGATGACAATGAGCAGTTCTTC.

The genes are TRBV5-6 and TRBJ1-5; no clear D. Germline V lookup: CDR1 SGHDT, CDR2 YYEEEE. V dropped 1 base and J dropped 2 bases, with 7 bases sitting between them. There are 14 residues in the CDR3. CDR3 loop: CASSLFSGNQPQHF. The CDR3 nucleotides read TGTGCCAGCAGCTTGTTTTCGGGCAATCAGCCCCAGCATTTT.

This clone was seen only once. The CDR3 DNA sequence: TGTGCCAGCAGTTATCTGGGAACTGAAGCTTTCTTT. This sequence encodes CASSYLGTEAFF. The genes are TRBV6-5 and TRBJ1-1; D gene unclear. Trimming shortened V by 3 bases and J by 5 bases, and 7 bases separated the two germline ends. The CDR3 extends over 12 amino acids. From germline, CDR1 is MNHEY and CDR2 SVGAGI.

The chain is built from TRBV28 and TRBJ2-3; 13 bases map to TRBD2. This CDR3 is 16 amino acids long. V trimming: 5 bases; J trimming: 2 bases; junction bases outside the gene matches: 4. Germline-derived CDR1 and CDR2 are MDHEN and SYDVKM. The CDR3 protein is CASSGLAGVLTDTQYF. Written as DNA, the CDR3 is TGTGCCAGCAGTGGACTAGCGGGGGTTCTCACAGATACGCAGTATTTT.